The 14 T cell receptor beta chains listed next were all sequenced from one sample in a study of blood T cell repertoires in COVID-19. Repertoires were generated with immunoSEQ multiplex PCR, while TCRdb's copy carries only in-frame clones and drops some. This table holds about 57,000 clones, about 80% found once. Sequenced material: peripheral blood. All receptors derive from a woman aged 55 to 70 with acute or convalescent COVID-19.

V and J are TRBV7-3 and TRBJ1-1; D perhaps matches TRBD1 (6 bases). In germline, CDR1 is SGHTA, CDR2 FQGTGA. This CDR3 is 16 amino acids long. V was trimmed by 0 bases and J by 4 bases, leaving 15 bases between them. DNA of the CDR3: TGTGCCAGCAGCTTAACAGGGGGTTGGTCTGGCACTGAAGCTTTCTTT. As protein: CASSLTGGWSGTEAFF.

This chain connects TRBV27 to TRBJ2-7; D unresolved. The V end was cut by 3 bases, the J end by 0 bases, with 9 bases between. Germline CDR1 MNHEY, CDR2 SMNVEV (reference sequence). The CDR3 is 14 residues long. CDR3 bases: TGTGCCAGCAGTTTTTCACGGAGCTCCTACGAGCAGTACTTC. The encoded protein is CASSFSRSSYEQYF.

The rearrangement uses TRBV7-2 and TRBJ1-2; tentative D call: TRBD1 (5 bases). CDR3 length: 14 amino acids. The V gene lost 5 bases and the J gene lost 1 base, with 11 bases spanning the gap. Germline CDR1 SGHTA, CDR2 FQGNSA. This CDR3 is CTSSLGQGNYGYTF. The CDR3 coding sequence is TGTACCAGCAGCCTGGGGCAGGGTAACTATGGCTACACCTTC. Full variable domain (rest looked up from reference TRBV7-2 and TRBJ1-2): GAGVSQSPSNKVTEKGKDVELRCDPISGHTALYWYRQSLGQGLEFLIYFQGNSAPDKSGLPSDRFSAERTGGSVSTLTIQRTQQEDSAVYLCTSSLGQGNYGYTFGSGTRLTVV.

The rearrangement uses TRBV6-5 and TRBJ1-5; 7 bases line up with TRBD1. V lost 6 bases, J lost 2 bases, and 4 bases stayed unmatched. The germline CDR1 and CDR2 sequences are MNHEY and SVGAGI. The CDR3 spans 14 residues. CDR3 DNA sequence: TGTGCCAGCAGCACAGGGGCCGGCAATCAGCCCCAGCATTTT. Its translation is CASSTGAGNQPQHF.

This clone was detected once. The chain is built from TRBV29-1 and TRBJ2-7; 9 bases map to TRBD1. In germline, CDR1 is SQVTM, CDR2 ANQGSEA. The junction had 2 bases not matched to a gene; V was cut back by 5 bases and J by 6 bases. CDR3 size: 11 residues. CDR3 coding DNA: TGCAGCGTTACAGGGGGCCTCGAGCAGTACTTC. Protein: CSVTGGLEQYF.

CDR3 loop: CASSQDSASEYQETQYF. The CDR3 nucleotides are TGCGCCAGCAGCCAAGATTCCGCTAGCGAGTACCAAGAGACCCAGTACTTC. The chain has TRBV4-3 and TRBJ2-5; maybe TRBD2 (6 bases). Per the germline V gene, CDR1 is LGHNA and CDR2 is YSLEER. CDR3 length equals 17 residues. Trimming removed 0 bases from V and 0 bases from J, with 14 bases in between.

The chain employs TRBV19 and TRBJ2-7; 9 nucleotides line up with TRBD1. Germline V gene lookup returns CDR1 LNHDA and CDR2 SQIVND (reference sequence). This CDR3 region has 13 residues. Unmatched junction bases numbered 0, after V lost 3 bases and J lost 3 bases. CDR3 in DNA: TGTGCCAGTAGTATGGGACAGGGCTACGAGCAGTACTTC. It encodes CASSMGQGYEQYF.

The chain couples TRBV24-1 to TRBJ2-2; TRBD1 matches at 10 bases. CDR3 length: 14 amino acids. Trimming took 7 bases from V and 6 from J; bases not matched to a gene: 4. In germline, CDR1 is KGHDR, CDR2 SFDVKD. The CDR3 protein is CATSDRGRPGELFF. CDR3 bases: TGTGCCACCAGCGACAGGGGGCGCCCCGGGGAGCTGTTTTTT.

The gene calls are TRBV19 and TRBJ1-5; no reliable D call. Germline V CDR1 and CDR2: LNHDA, SQIVND (reference sequence). The V and J ends lost 3 bases and 9 bases respectively, with 9 bases between them. This CDR3 has 12 amino acids. CDR3 loop: CASSMGAGPQHF. The CDR3 nucleotides read TGTGCCAGTAGTATGGGAGCGGGGCCCCAGCATTTT.

The chain is built from TRBV28 and TRBJ2-2, with D possibly matching TRBD1 (5 bases). Germline assignment: CDR1 MDHEN and CDR2 SYDVKM. V lost 10 bases, J lost 4 bases, and 13 bases lay in between. The CDR3 has 13 residues. CDR3 coding DNA: TGTGCCACCTACTATGGGGCCACCGGGGAGCTGTTTTTT. This translates into CATYYGATGELFF.

The rearrangement uses TRBV29-1 and TRBJ2-3; 10 nucleotides line up with TRBD2. CDR3 length: 16 residues. Germline-derived CDR1 and CDR2 are SQVTM and ANQGSEA. V gave up 4 bases and J gave up 2 bases; unmatched junction bases: 9. The CDR3 here is CSVGGTSGAITDTQYF. The CDR3 bases are TGCAGCGTTGGGGGTACTAGCGGGGCTATCACAGATACGCAGTATTTT.

The rearrangement links TRBV6-2 or TRBV6-3 to TRBJ2-7, with 11 bases that match TRBD1. This CDR3 region has 16 residues. The junction had 9 bases not matched to a gene; V was cut back by 4 bases and J by 4 bases. Germline-derived CDR1 and CDR2 are MNHEY and SVGEGT. CDR3 sequence: CASSSPSGDRGYEQYF. DNA of the CDR3: TGTGCCAGCAGTTCCCCCTCGGGGGACAGGGGGTACGAGCAGTACTTC.

This chain connects TRBV6-5 to TRBJ1-2; D gene ambiguous. Looked up from germline, CDR1 is MNHEY and CDR2 is SVGAGI. Deletions cut 0 bases from V and 6 bases from J, with 8 bases between. There are 13 residues in the CDR3. The CDR3 DNA sequence: TGTGCCAGCAGTTACTCCTGGCAGAATGGCTACACCTTC. Encoded protein: CASSYSWQNGYTF.

The chain recombines TRBV4-2 with TRBJ1-4; 9 bases agree with TRBD1. Germline V gene lookup returns CDR1 LGHNA and CDR2 YNFKEQ. The CDR3 is 16 amino acids. The J segment lost 7 bases and the V segment lost 4 bases, leaving 10 bases of the junction unmatched. The DNA for the CDR3 is TGTGCCAGCAGCCCCAGCGGTACAGGGGGCGGTGAAAAACTGTTTTTT. Residues: CASSPSGTGGGEKLFF.